The 25 T cell receptor beta chains reported below all come from one sample, sequenced in a study of T cell clonotyping in hematopoietic cell transplantation. Assay used: immunoSEQ multiplex PCR; TCRdb lists only in-frame clones, some missing. In the table there are 5,500 to 7,000 clones, approximately 91% of which are singletons. Source: peripheral blood mononuclear cells, taken 100 days after allogeneic stem cell transplant. All receptors derive from a female patient aged 45 to 65 who had an allogeneic stem cell transplant from a related donor, so the T cells may come from the graft donor. Some clones in this sample may be carry-over from other donors' samples.

The V gene is TRBV10-3, the J gene TRBJ1-4; 7 bases fit TRBD1. This CDR3 has 16 amino acids. Germline CDR1 and CDR2: ENHRY and SYGVKD. Losses at the gene ends were 2 bases for V and 7 bases for J; bases not matched to a gene: 10. CDR3 in amino acids: CAISEAGGVFGEKLFF. DNA for the CDR3: TGTGCCATCAGTGAGGCAGGGGGGGTTTTTGGTGAAAAACTGTTTTTT.

Only one count was recorded for this clone. This sequence joins TRBV6-6 and TRBJ2-5, with D unclear. CDR1 is MNHNY and CDR2 is SVGAGI in the germline V gene (reference sequence). V gave up 7 bases and J gave up 2 bases, with 11 bases separating them. The CDR3 covers 13 residues. CDR3 loop: CASIADEQETQYF. The CDR3 bases are TGTGCCAGCATTGCGGATGAACAAGAGACCCAGTACTTC.

The chain uses TRBV7-9 and TRBJ2-3; the D call may be TRBD1 or TRBD2 (5 bases each). The germline CDR1 and CDR2 sequences are SEHNR and FQNEAQ (reference sequence). Trimming took 5 bases from V and 4 from J, leaving 16 bases between them. The CDR3 runs 15 residues. The CDR3 region is CASSQPGAGADTQYF. CDR3 DNA sequence: TGTGCCAGCAGCCAGCCCGGGGCCGGGGCAGATACGCAGTATTTT.

V gene TRBV28 combines with J gene TRBJ1-5; D is ambiguous. Deletions cut 8 bases from V and 3 bases from J, with 8 bases between. The germline V gene encodes CDR1 MDHEN and CDR2 SYDVKM. This CDR3 is 12 amino acids long. The DNA for the CDR3 is TGTGCCAGCGGACCGATCAATCAGCCCCAGCATTTT. It codes for CASGPINQPQHF.

This clone was counted once. This chain joins TRBV30 and TRBJ2-1; D uncertain. V was cut by 2 bases and J by 6 bases, with 8 bases left in between. The CDR3 totals 12 residues. CDR1 is GTSNPN, CDR2 SVGIG, per germline (reference sequence). The CDR3 protein is CAWSRDLNEQFF. The CDR3 region has the DNA TGTGCCTGGAGTAGGGATCTCAATGAGCAGTTCTTC.

The chain couples TRBV7-6 to TRBJ1-5; tentative D call: TRBD1 (6 bases). Germline assignment: CDR1 SGHVS and CDR2 FNYEAQ. CDR3 length: 14 amino acids. Trimming stripped 4 bases from V and 3 bases from J, with 10 bases between. This chain's CDR3 is CASSSGQPNQPQHF. The CDR3 nucleotides read TGTGCCAGCAGCTCGGGACAACCCAATCAGCCCCAGCATTTT.

V usage is TRBV5-1 and J usage is TRBJ1-6; D unresolved. The CDR3 contains 14 residues. Germline CDR1 SGHRS, CDR2 YFSETQ. Trimming removed 1 base at V and 7 bases at J, with 9 bases between. This CDR3 is CASSLLGDNSPLHF. The CDR3 nucleotides are TGCGCCAGCAGCTTGCTCGGTGACAATTCACCCCTCCACTTT.

The chain is built from TRBV4-3 and TRBJ2-7; D may be TRBD1 (6 bases). This CDR3 comprises 13 residues. V lost 1 base and J lost 6, with 10 bases in between. Germline V CDR1 and CDR2: LGHNA, YSLEER. CDR3 sequence (DNA): TGCGCCAGCAGCCAAGGGGGCAGGGGCGAGCAGTACTTC. It encodes CASSQGGRGEQYF.

This clone appeared a single time. CDR3 in amino acids: CASSLDAIGNSGYTF. CDR3 nucleotide sequence: TGTGCCAGCAGCTTGGACGCGATAGGGAATAGTGGCTACACCTTC. V usage is TRBV7-2 and J usage is TRBJ1-2; no reliable D call. CDR1 is SGHTA, CDR2 FQGNSA, per germline. The CDR3 consists of 15 residues. V was shortened by 3 bases and J by 7 bases, with 18 bases between the two germline ends.

The rearrangement links TRBV7-2 to TRBJ1-1; TRBD1 matches at 7 bases. CDR1 and CDR2 (germline): SGHTA, FQGNSA. This CDR3 has 15 residues. With 5 bases clipped from V and 1 base from J, the junction kept 7 bases outside the gene matches. The CDR3 sequence: CASSARQGENTEAFF. CDR3 sequence (DNA): TGTGCCAGCAGCGCCCGACAGGGAGAGAACACTGAAGCTTTCTTT. Combining the CDR3 with reference TRBV7-2 and TRBJ1-1 gives the whole variable domain GAGVSQSPSNKVTEKGKDVELRCDPISGHTALYWYRQSLGQGLEFLIYFQGNSAPDKSGLPSDRFSAERTGGSVSTLTIQRTQQEDSAVYLCASSARQGENTEAFFGQGTRLTVV.

V usage is TRBV6-5 and J usage is TRBJ2-3; D is ambiguous. This CDR3 contains 14 residues. Germline V gene lookup returns CDR1 MNHEY and CDR2 SVGAGI. V was pared by 0 bases and J by 4 bases, with 8 bases between. The CDR3 reads CASSYSMRPDTQYF. The CDR3 region has the DNA TGTGCCAGCAGTTACTCGATGCGGCCAGATACGCAGTATTTT.

This chain uses TRBV5-6 with TRBJ1-4; possible D gene TRBD1, 5 bases. Germline V gene lookup returns CDR1 SGHDT and CDR2 YYEEEE. V lost 0 bases, J lost 13 bases, and 16 bases lay in between. This CDR3 spans 14 amino acids. DNA of the CDR3: TGTGCCAGCAGCTTGGACCGTAGGGGAGGATCACTGTTTTTT. It encodes CASSLDRRGGSLFF. Full variable domain (outside the CDR3, taken from reference TRBV5-6 and TRBJ1-4): DAGVTQSPTHLIKTRGQQVTLRCSPKSGHDTVSWYQQALGQGPQFIFQYYEEEERQRGNFPDRFSGHQFPNYSSELNVNALLLGDSALYLCASSLDRRGGSLFFGSGTQLSVL.

CDR3 sequence (DNA): TGTGCCAGTAGTGTGGGGCTCGGGGCCAACGTCCTGACTTTC. Protein sequence: CASSVGLGANVLTF. The chain uses TRBV19 and TRBJ2-6; D might be TRBD1 (5 bases). CDR1 is LNHDA, CDR2 SQIVND, per germline (reference sequence). V dropped 5 bases and J dropped 4 bases, with 9 bases sitting between them. The CDR3 contains 14 residues.

The CDR3 reads CASSATDSFNQPQHF. CDR3 nucleotide sequence: TGTGCCAGTAGTGCAACGGACAGTTTCAATCAGCCCCAGCATTTT. The V and J genes are TRBV19 and TRBJ1-5, with a tentative D call TRBD1 (6 bases). With 5 bases removed from V and 3 bases from J, the gap between germline ends came to 14 bases. The germline V gene has CDR1 LNHDA and CDR2 SQIVND (reference sequence). The CDR3 has 15 residues.

The chain uses TRBV2 and TRBJ1-2; D gene ambiguous. There are 13 residues in the CDR3. V gave up 7 bases and J gave up 6 bases, with 15 bases separating them. The germline V gene has CDR1 SNHLY and CDR2 FYNNEI. The CDR3, as DNA: TGTGCCAGCACCGGAAGGAGATCGGATGGCTACACCTTC. Translation gives CASTGRRSDGYTF. The full variable domain, in which reference TRBV2 and TRBJ1-2 provide the parts outside the CDR3, is EPEVTQTPSHQVTQMGQEVILRCVPISNHLYFYWYRQILGQKVEFLVSFYNNEISEKSEIFDDQFSVERPDGSNFTLKIRSTKLEDSAMYFCASTGRRSDGYTFGSGTRLTVV.

The chain links TRBV29-1 to TRBJ1-1, with D maybe TRBD1 (5 bases). There are 12 residues in the CDR3. Germline V CDR1 and CDR2: SQVTM, ANQGSEA. V was pared by 4 bases and J by 3 bases, with 9 bases between. The CDR3 spells CSVAGLDTEAFF. The CDR3 DNA reads TGCAGCGTTGCAGGGTTGGACACTGAAGCTTTCTTT.

The gene calls are TRBV28 and TRBJ1-5; D is undetermined. The CDR3 length is 14 residues. CDR1 and CDR2 from the germline V gene are MDHEN and SYDVKM. With 6 bases removed from V and 2 bases from J, the gap between germline ends came to 11 bases. The CDR3 loop is CASRAGFGNQPQHF. CDR3 DNA sequence: TGTGCCAGCAGGGCAGGTTTCGGCAATCAGCCCCAGCATTTT.

This clone appeared once. This chain links TRBV27 with TRBJ1-2; D uncertain. V was shortened by 3 bases and J by 7 bases, with 12 bases between the two germline ends. Germline V CDR1 and CDR2: MNHEY, SMNVEV (reference sequence). The CDR3 runs 13 residues. CDR3 sequence (DNA): TGTGCCAGCAGTTTGTTTCGGGCGGGTGGCTACACCTTC. This codes for CASSLFRAGGYTF.

This clone was found once. The rearrangement joins TRBV29-1 to TRBJ1-1; D is unclear. The V and J ends lost 8 bases and 4 bases respectively, with 14 bases between them. The CDR3 consists of 12 residues. Germline V gene data show CDR1 as SQVTM and CDR2 as ANQGSEA. DNA of the CDR3: TGCAGCATTTCCTCAGGATCCACTGAAGCTTTCTTT. This encodes CSISSGSTEAFF.

The chain carries TRBV4-1 and TRBJ1-2; TRBD1 is a possible D gene (6 bases). The CDR3 covers 15 residues. Germline loops: CDR1 MGHRA, CDR2 YSYEKL. V was cut by 4 bases and J by 6 bases, with 18 bases left in between. CDR3 sequence (DNA): TGCGCCAGCAGCCTCCAAGGGACATCGGCGGATGGCTACACCTTC. Translation gives CASSLQGTSADGYTF.

A few counts support this clone. V and J are TRBV2 and TRBJ1-5; D is unclear. Trimming pared 5 bases from V and 0 bases from J, leaving 5 bases between. The CDR3 sequence is 13 residues long. Germline V gene data show CDR1 as SNHLY and CDR2 as FYNNEI. This CDR3 reads CASSMVSNQPQHF. CDR3 nucleotides: TGTGCCAGCAGTATGGTTAGCAATCAGCCCCAGCATTTT.

The rearrangement joins TRBV11-2 to TRBJ2-6; D unresolved. Germline V gene sequence: CDR1 SGHAT, CDR2 FQNNGV. The V end was cut by 1 base, the J end by 0 bases, with 10 bases between. This CDR3 region has 17 residues. The CDR3 coding sequence is TGTGCCAGCAGCTTAGTTTATCATGGCTCTGGGGCCAACGTCCTGACTTTC. Amino acid sequence: CASSLVYHGSGANVLTF.

The chain recombines TRBV30 with TRBJ1-3; D is uncertain. The germline V and J ends were trimmed by 5 bases and 0 bases, with 8 bases remaining between them. CDR1 and CDR2 from the germline V gene are GTSNPN and SVGIG (reference sequence). The CDR3 has 13 amino acids. CDR3: CAWGRSSGNTIYF. CDR3 bases: TGTGCCTGGGGACGCTCCTCTGGAAACACCATATATTTT.

The chain carries TRBV6-1 and TRBJ1-2; 9 positions agree with TRBD1. The CDR3 contains 16 residues. After removal of 1 base from V and 4 bases from J, the junction contained 7 bases not matched to a gene. Germline V gives CDR1 MNHNS, CDR2 SASEGT. In DNA form, the CDR3 reads TGTGCCAGCAGTGAAGGGACAGGGGCCTCGGGCTATGGCTACACCTTC. Its translation: CASSEGTGASGYGYTF.

This chain links TRBV6-5 with TRBJ2-1; D perhaps matches TRBD1 (6 bases). The germline gives CDR1 MNHEY, CDR2 SVGAGI. V lost 7 bases and J 4 bases, leaving 11 bases between the germline ends. The CDR3 consists of 13 residues. CDR3 DNA: TGTGCCAGCAACGAGGGGGATTACAATGAGCAGTTCTTC. Protein sequence: CASNEGDYNEQFF.